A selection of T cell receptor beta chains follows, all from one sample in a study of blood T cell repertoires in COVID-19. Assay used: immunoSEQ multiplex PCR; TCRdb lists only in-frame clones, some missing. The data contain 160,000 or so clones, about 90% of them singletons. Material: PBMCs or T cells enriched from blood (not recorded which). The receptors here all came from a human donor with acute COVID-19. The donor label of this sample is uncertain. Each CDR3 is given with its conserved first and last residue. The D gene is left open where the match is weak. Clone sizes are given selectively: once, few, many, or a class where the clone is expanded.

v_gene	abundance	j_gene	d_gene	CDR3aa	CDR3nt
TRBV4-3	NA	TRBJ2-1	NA	CASSQEPSQLGMYNEQFF	TGCGCCAGCAGCCAAGAGCCCTCACAACTAGGGATGTACAATGAGCAGTTCTTC
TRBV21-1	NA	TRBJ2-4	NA	CASTERGGAENIQYF	TGTGCCAGCACCGAGAGGGGAGGGGCGGAAAACATTCAGTACTTC
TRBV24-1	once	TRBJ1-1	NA	CATSEAGGTEAFF	TGTGCCACCAGTGAGGCGGGGGGCACTGAAGCTTTCTTT
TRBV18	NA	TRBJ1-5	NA	CASSPDRNQPQHF	TGTGCCAGCTCACCAGACAGGAATCAGCCCCAGCATTTT
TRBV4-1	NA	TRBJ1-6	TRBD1	CASSQLQGADNSPLHF	TGCGCCAGCAGCCAATTGCAGGGGGCGGATAATTCACCCCTCCACTTT
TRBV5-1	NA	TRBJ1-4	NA	CASSPTGQPNEKLFF	TGCGCCAGCAGCCCTACTGGACAGCCTAATGAAAAACTGTTTTTT
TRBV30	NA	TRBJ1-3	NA	CAWSVQFHSGNTIYF	TGTGCCTGGAGTGTACAGTTTCACTCTGGAAACACCATATATTTT
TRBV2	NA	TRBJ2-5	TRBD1	CASSAGTGVETQYF	TGTGCCAGCAGTGCAGGGACAGGGGTAGAGACCCAGTACTTC
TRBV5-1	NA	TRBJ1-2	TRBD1	CASSLDRGMDGYTF	TGCGCCAGCAGCCTTGACAGGGGAATGGATGGCTACACCTTC
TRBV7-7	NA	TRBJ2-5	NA	CASSLVGARGETQYF	TGTGCCAGCAGCTTAGTGGGGGCGAGGGGAGAGACCCAGTACTTC
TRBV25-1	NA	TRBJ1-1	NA	CASSPTGLSNTEAFF	TGTGCCAGCAGTCCCACGGGACTCTCGAACACTGAAGCTTTCTTT
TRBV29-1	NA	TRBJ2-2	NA	CSVGAIVTGELFF	TGCAGCGTTGGGGCTATCGTCACCGGGGAGCTGTTTTTT
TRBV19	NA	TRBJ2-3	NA	CASSIRDWATDTQYF	TGTGCCAGTAGTATACGGGATTGGGCTACGGATACGCAGTATTTT
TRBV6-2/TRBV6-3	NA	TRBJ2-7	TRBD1	CASSYLPGQGPNEQYF	TGTGCCAGCAGTTACTTACCGGGACAGGGGCCCAACGAGCAGTACTTC
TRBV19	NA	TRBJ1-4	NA	CASSSRGSGEKLFF	TGTGCCAGTAGCAGTAGGGGTTCAGGTGAAAAACTGTTTTTT
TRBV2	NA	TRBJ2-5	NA	CASSEFAETQYF	TGTGCCAGCAGTGAATTTGCGGAGACCCAGTACTTC
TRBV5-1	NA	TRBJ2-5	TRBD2	CASSPSGIGGGEEGTQYF	TGCGCCAGCAGCCCATCTGGGATCGGCGGGGGGGAAGAAGGGACCCAGTACTTC
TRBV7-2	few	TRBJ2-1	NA	CASRTSGSFYNEQFF	TGTGCCAGCAGAACCTCAGGTTCCTTCTACAATGAGCAGTTCTTC
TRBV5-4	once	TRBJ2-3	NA	CASSLGGASTDTQYF	TGTGCCAGCAGCTTGGGGGGAGCTAGCACAGATACGCAGTATTTT
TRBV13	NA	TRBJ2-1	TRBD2	CASSWRGATYNEQFF	TGTGCCAGCAGCTGGCGGGGGGCCACCTACAATGAGCAGTTCTTC
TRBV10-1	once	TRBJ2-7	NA	CASSDAAGEQYF	TGCGCCAGCAGTGACGCGGCGGGCGAGCAGTACTTC
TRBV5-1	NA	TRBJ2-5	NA	CASSDTESTQETQYF	TGCGCCAGCAGCGACACGGAATCAACGCAAGAGACCCAGTACTTC
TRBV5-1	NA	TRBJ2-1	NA	CASSVKGVVYNEQFF	TGCGCCAGCAGCGTGAAGGGGGTGGTCTACAATGAGCAGTTCTTC
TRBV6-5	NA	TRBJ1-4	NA	CASSIKEKLFF	TGTGCCAGCAGTATAAAAGAAAAACTGTTTTTT
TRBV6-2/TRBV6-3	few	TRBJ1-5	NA	CASSQSGGYRNQPQHF	TGTGCCAGCAGTCAGTCGGGAGGGTACCGCAATCAGCCCCAGCATTTT
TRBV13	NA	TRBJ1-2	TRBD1	CASSRFGQGARGYTF	TGTGCCAGCAGTCGATTCGGACAGGGGGCGCGAGGCTACACCTTC
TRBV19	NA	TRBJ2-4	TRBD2	CGSAGARVLAKNIQYF	TGTGGGTCAGCGGGGGCCAGGGTACTAGCCAAAAACATTCAGTACTTC
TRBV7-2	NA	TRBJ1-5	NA	CASSSRGDQPQHF	TGTGCCAGCAGCTCTCGGGGGGATCAGCCCCAGCATTTT
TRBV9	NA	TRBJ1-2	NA	CASSVGLGPGIYGYTF	TGTGCCAGCAGCGTAGGCCTGGGCCCCGGTATCTATGGCTACACCTTC
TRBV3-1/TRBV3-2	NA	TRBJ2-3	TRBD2	CASSQSRDYPTDTQYF	TGTGCCAGCAGCCAAAGTAGGGACTACCCCACAGATACGCAGTATTTT
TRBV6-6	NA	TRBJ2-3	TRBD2	CASASGGPLGTQYF	TGTGCCAGCGCTAGCGGGGGGCCCCTGGGTACGCAGTATTTT
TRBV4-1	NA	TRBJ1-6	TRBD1	CASSQDRRTGGLSYNSPLHF	TGCGCCAGCAGCCAAGATCGCCGGACAGGGGGCCTCTCCTATAATTCACCCCTCCACTTT
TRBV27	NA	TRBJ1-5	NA	CASSGTGTQPQHF	TGTGCCAGCAGTGGCACAGGGACCCAGCCCCAGCATTTT
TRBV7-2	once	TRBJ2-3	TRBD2	CASTVGGGPDTQYF	TGTGCCAGCACCGTCGGGGGGGGACCGGATACGCAGTATTTT
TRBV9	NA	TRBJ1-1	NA	CASSVGGLGAEAFF	TGTGCCAGCAGCGTAGGGGGGCTGGGGGCTGAAGCTTTCTTT
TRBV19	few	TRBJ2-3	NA	CASSIRSGLTDTQYF	TGTGCCAGTAGTATTCGAAGCGGGCTAACAGATACGCAGTATTTT
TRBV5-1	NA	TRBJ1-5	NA	CASSTGEVNQPQHF	TGCGCCAGCAGCACGGGGGAAGTGAATCAGCCCCAGCATTTT
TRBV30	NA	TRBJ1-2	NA	CAWSKQLPNYGYTF	TGTGCCTGGAGTAAACAGCTACCTAACTATGGCTACACCTTC
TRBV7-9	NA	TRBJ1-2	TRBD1	CASGSDRGDYGYTF	TGTGCCAGCGGATCGGACAGGGGGGACTATGGCTACACCTTC
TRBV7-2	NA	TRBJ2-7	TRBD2	CASSTGLLSSYEQYF	TGTGCCAGCAGCACGGGACTATTAAGCTCCTACGAGCAGTACTTC
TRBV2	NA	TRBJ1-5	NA	CASSDLLGAGGLNF	TGTGCCAGCAGTGACCTCTTGGGGGCCGGAGGCCTGAATTTT
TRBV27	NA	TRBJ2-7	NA	CASSLSGVGRALYEQYF	TGTGCCAGCAGTTTATCCGGAGTCGGCAGAGCCCTTTACGAGCAGTACTTC
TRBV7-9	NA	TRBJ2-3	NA	CASSLGRVPDTQYF	TGTGCCAGCAGCTTAGGTCGAGTGCCAGATACGCAGTATTTT
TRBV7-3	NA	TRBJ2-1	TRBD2	CASSFGAGGYYEQFF	TGTGCCAGCAGCTTTGGAGCGGGGGGGTACTATGAGCAGTTCTTC
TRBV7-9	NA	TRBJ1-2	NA	CASSSLGGEGDLRGYTF	TGTGCCAGCAGCTCCCTCGGAGGGGAGGGGGACTTACGTGGCTACACCTTC
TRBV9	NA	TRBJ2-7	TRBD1	CASSQIPTGSSYEQYF	TGTGCCAGCAGTCAGATACCGACAGGGAGCTCCTACGAGCAGTACTTC
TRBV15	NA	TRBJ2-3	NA	CATSATGSTDTQYF	TGTGCCACCAGCGCAACAGGGAGCACAGATACGCAGTATTTT
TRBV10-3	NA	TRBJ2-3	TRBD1	CAISPGQGSTDTQYF	TGTGCCATCAGCCCGGGACAGGGGAGCACAGATACGCAGTATTTT
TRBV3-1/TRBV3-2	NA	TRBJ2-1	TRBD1	CASSQGTGGENEQFF	TGTGCCAGCAGCCAAGGGACAGGGGGGGAAAATGAGCAGTTCTTC
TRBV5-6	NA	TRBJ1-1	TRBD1	CASSLGYRGSEAFF	TGTGCCAGCAGCTTGGGGTACAGGGGTTCTGAAGCTTTCTTT